This TCR beta chain was captured by sequencing in a study of T-cell reconstitution after alpha-beta-depleted transplantation in children. Germline CDR1 reads SGHKS; CDR2 reads YYEKEE (reference sequence). The CDR3 loop spans 15 amino acids. Trimming left V 4 bases short and J 0 bases short, with 14 bases between. Study-wide results and caveats: Diversity and T-cell counts at one year after transplant derived mostly from new T cells.

Comments on this clonotype: The antigen is undetermined.

The library targeted TCRbeta and was prepared with unique molecular identifiers. TCRdb independently ran MiXCR on the PCR reads; one entry per CDR3 protein. This sample has about 580,000 distinct CDR3 sequences, with around 23% found just once. The receptor comes from a boy under two years old who had a stem cell transplant for acute myeloid leukemia, so the T cells may come from the graft donor. The gene calls are TRBV5-5 and TRBJ2-7; either TRBD1 or TRBD2 may supply D (5 bases each). This specimen consisted of PBMCs, mostly from graft donor cells, obtained 360 days after TCRalphabeta/CD19-depleted stem cell transplant. CDR3 sequence reads: CASSDLTDYSYEQYF. CDR3 in DNA: TGTGCCAGCAGCGACCTGACAGACTACTCCTACGAGCAGTACTTC.